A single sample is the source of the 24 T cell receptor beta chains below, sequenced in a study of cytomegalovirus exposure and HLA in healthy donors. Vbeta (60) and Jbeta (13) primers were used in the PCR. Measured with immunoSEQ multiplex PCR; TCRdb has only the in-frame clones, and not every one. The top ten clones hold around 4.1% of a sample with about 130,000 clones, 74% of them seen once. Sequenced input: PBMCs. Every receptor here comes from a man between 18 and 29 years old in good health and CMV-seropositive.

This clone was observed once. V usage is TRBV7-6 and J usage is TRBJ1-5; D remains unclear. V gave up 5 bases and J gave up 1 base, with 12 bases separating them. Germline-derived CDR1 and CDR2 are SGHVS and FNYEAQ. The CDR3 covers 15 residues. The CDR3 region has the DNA TGTGCCAGCAGCCCAAGACATCTGAGCAATCAGCCCCAGCATTTT. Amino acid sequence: CASSPRHLSNQPQHF.

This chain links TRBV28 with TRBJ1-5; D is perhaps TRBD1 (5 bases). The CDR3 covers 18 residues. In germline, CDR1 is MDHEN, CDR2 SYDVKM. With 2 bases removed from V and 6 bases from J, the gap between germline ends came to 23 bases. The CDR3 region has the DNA TGTGCCAGCAGTTTACCACTACAAGGGGTCCTCGGGAGTCAGCCCCAGCATTTT. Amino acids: CASSLPLQGVLGSQPQHF.

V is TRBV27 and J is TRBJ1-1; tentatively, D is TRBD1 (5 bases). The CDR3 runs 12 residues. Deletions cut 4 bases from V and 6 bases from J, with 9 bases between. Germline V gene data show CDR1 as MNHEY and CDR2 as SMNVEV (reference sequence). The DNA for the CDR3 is TGTGCCAGCAGTTCCCAGGGTTCTGAAGCTTTCTTT. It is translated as CASSSQGSEAFF.

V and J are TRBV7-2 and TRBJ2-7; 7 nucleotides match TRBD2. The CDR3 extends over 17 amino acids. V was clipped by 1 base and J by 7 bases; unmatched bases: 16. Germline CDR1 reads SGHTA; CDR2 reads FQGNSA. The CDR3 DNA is TGTGCCAGCAGCTTAGGGGTTGGAGCGGGACGAGCGGGGGAGCAGTACTTC. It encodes CASSLGVGAGRAGEQYF.

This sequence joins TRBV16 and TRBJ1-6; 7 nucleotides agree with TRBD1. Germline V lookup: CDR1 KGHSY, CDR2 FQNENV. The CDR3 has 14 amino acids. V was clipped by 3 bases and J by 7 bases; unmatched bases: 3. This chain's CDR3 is CASSQVQGNSPLHF. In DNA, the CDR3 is TGTGCCAGCAGCCAGGTACAGGGGAATTCACCCCTCCACTTT.

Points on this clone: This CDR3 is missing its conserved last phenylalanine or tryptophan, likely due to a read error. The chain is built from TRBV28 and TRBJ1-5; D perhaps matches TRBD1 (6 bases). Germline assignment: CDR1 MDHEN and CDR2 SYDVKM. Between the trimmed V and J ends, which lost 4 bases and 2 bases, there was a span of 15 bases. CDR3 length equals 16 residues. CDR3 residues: CASSSNTGFRNQPQHV. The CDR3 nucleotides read TGTGCCAGCAGTTCCAATACAGGGTTCCGCAATCAGCCCCAGCATGTT.

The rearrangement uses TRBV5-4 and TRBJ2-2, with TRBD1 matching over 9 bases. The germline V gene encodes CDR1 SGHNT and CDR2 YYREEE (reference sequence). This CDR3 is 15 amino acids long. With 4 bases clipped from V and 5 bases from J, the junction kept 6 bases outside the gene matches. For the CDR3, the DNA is TGTGCCAGCAGCATCCGGGACAGGGAGACCGGGGAGCTGTTTTTT. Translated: CASSIRDRETGELFF. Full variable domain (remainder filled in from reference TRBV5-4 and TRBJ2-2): ETGVTQSPTHLIKTRGQQVTLRCSSQSGHNTVSWYQQALGQGPQFIFQYYREEENGRGNFPPRFSGLQFPNYSSELNVNALELDDSALYLCASSIRDRETGELFFGEGSRLTVL.

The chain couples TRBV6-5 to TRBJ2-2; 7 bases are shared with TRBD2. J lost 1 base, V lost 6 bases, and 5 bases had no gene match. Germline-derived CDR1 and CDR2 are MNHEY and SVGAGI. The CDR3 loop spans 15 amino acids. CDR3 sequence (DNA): TGTGCCAGCAGGGATACTAGCGTGAACACCGGGGAGCTGTTTTTT. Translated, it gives CASRDTSVNTGELFF.

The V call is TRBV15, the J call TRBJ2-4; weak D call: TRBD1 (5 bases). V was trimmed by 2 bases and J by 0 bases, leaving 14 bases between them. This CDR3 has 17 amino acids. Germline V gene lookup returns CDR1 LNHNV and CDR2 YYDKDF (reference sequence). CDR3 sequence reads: CATSRTTLTVAKNIQYF. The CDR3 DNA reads TGTGCCACCAGCAGAACAACCCTGACAGTAGCCAAAAACATTCAGTACTTC.

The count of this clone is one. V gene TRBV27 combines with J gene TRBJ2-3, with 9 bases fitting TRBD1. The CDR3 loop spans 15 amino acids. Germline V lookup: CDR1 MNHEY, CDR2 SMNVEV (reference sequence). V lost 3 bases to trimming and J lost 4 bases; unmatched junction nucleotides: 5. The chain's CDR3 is CASSFSQGAADTQYF. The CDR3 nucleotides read TGTGCCAGCAGTTTTTCACAGGGGGCGGCAGATACGCAGTATTTT.

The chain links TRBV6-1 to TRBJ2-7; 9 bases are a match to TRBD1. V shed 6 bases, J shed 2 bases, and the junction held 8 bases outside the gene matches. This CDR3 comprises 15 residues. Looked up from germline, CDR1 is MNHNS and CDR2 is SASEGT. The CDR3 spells CASRGPGQGPYEQYF. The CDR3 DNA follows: TGTGCCAGCAGGGGACCGGGACAGGGCCCCTACGAGCAGTACTTC.

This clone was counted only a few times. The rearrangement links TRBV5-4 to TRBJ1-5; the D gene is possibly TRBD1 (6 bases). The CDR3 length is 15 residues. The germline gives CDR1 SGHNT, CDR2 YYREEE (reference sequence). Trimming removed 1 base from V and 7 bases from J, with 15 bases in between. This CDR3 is CASSLPGTPYQPQHF. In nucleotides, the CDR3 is TGTGCCAGCAGCTTGCCGGGGACACCTTACCAGCCCCAGCATTTT.

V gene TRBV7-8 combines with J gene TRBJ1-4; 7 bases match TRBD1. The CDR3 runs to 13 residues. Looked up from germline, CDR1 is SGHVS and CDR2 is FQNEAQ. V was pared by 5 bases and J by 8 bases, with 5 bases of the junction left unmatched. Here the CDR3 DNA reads TGTGCCAGCAGCCGTGACAGGGACGAAAAACTGTTTTTT. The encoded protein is CASSRDRDEKLFF.

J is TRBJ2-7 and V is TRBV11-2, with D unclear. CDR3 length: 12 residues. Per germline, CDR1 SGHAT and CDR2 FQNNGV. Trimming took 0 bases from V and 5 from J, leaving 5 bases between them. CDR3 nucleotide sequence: TGTGCCAGCAGCTTAGATTCGGACGAGCAGTACTTC. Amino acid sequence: CASSLDSDEQYF.

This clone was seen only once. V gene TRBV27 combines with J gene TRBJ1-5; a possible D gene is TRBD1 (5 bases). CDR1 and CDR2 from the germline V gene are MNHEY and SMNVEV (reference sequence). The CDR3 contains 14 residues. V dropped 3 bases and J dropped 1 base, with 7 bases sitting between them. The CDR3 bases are TGTGCCAGCAGTTTGTGGGGCAGCAATCAGCCCCAGCATTTT. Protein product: CASSLWGSNQPQHF.

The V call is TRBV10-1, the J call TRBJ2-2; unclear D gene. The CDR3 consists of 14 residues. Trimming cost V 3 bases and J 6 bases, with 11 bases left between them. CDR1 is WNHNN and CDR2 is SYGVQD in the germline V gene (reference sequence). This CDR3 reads CASSDPEGAGELFF. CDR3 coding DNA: TGCGCCAGCAGTGACCCTGAAGGAGCCGGGGAGCTGTTTTTT.

DNA of the CDR3: TGTGCCAGCAGTCCCCGACAGCTCTCCTACGAGCAGTACTTC. This encodes CASSPRQLSYEQYF. The chain couples TRBV7-2 to TRBJ2-7; tentatively, D is TRBD1 (5 bases). This CDR3 is 14 amino acids long. Trimming pared 6 bases from V and 0 bases from J, leaving 12 bases between. Germline V gene data show CDR1 as SGHTA and CDR2 as FQGNSA.

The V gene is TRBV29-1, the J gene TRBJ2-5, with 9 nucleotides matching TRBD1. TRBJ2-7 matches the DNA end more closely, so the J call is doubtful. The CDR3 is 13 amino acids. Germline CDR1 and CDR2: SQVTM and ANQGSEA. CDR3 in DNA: TGCAGCGGAGGGGACAGGGCCGTTTACGAGCAGTACTTC. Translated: CSGGDRAVYEQYF.

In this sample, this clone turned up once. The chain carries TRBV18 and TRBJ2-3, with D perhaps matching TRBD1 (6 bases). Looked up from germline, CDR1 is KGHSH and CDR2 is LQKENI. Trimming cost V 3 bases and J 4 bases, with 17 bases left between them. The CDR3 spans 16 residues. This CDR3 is CASSPLDSRGPDTQYF. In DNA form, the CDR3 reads TGTGCCAGCTCACCCCTCGACAGCAGGGGTCCAGATACGCAGTATTTT.

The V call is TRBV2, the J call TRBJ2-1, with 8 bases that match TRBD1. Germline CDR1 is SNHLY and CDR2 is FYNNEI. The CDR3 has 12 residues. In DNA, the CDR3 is TGTGCTACCCATGACAGGGGCAATGAGCAGTTCTTC. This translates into CATHDRGNEQFF.

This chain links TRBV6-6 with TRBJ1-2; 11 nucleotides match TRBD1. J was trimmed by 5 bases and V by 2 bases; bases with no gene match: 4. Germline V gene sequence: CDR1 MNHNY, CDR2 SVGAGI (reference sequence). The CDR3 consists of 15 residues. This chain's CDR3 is CASSYGQGARYGYTF. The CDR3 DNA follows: TGTGCCAGCAGTTACGGACAGGGGGCAAGGTATGGCTACACCTTC.

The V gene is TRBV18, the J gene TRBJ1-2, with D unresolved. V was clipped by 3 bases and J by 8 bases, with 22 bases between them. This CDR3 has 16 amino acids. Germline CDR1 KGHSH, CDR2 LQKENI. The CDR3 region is CASSPMIRGASGGYTF. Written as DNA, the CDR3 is TGTGCCAGCTCACCCATGATCCGGGGTGCCTCGGGAGGCTACACCTTC.

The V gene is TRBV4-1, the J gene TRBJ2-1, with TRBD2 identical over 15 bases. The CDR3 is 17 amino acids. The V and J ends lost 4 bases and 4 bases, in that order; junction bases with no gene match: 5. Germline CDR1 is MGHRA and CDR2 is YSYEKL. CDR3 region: CASSLRTSGGAYNEQFF. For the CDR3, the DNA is TGCGCCAGCAGCCTAAGGACTAGCGGGGGGGCTTACAATGAGCAGTTCTTC.

The CDR3 DNA reads TGCGCCAGCAGCCAGTCCACAGGGACCTCAGATACGCAGTATTTT. This translates into CASSQSTGTSDTQYF. The gene calls are TRBV5-1 and TRBJ2-3; TRBD1 might be the D (6 bases). V was clipped by 4 bases and J by 4 bases, with 16 bases between them. Germline values: CDR1 SGHRS, CDR2 YFSETQ. This CDR3 contains 15 residues.